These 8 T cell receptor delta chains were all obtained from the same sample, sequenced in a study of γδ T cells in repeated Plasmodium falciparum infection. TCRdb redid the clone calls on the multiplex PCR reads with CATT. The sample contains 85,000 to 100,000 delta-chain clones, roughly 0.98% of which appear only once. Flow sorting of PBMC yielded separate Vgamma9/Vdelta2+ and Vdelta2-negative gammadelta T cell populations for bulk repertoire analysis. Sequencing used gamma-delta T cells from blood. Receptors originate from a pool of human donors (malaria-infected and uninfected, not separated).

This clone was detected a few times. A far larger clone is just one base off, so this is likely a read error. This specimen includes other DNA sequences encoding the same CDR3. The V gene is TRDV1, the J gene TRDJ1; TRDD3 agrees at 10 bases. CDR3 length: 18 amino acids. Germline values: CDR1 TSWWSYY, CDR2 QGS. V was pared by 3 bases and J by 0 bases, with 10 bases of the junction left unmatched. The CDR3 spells CALGELSGDTPYTDKLIF. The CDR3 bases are TGTGCTCTTGGGGAGCTCTCGGGGGATACGCCCTACACCGATAAACTCATCTTT.

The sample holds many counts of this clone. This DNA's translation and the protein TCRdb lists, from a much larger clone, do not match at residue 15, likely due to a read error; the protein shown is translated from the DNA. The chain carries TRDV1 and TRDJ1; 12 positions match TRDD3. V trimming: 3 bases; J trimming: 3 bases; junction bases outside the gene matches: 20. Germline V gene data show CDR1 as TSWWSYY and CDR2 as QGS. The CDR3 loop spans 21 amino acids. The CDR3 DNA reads TGTGCTCTTGGGGACCGGCCTTCTCGCCACTGGGGGATACCCACGGCCGATAAACTCATCTTT. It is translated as CALGDRPSRHWGIPTADKLIF.

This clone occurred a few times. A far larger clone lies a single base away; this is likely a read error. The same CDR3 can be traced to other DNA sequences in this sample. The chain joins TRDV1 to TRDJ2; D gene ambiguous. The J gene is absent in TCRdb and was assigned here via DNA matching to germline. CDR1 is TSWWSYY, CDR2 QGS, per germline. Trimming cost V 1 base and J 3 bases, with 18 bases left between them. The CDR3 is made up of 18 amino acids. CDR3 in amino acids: CALGERTSLAALTAQLFF. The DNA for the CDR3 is TGTGCTCTTGGGGAACGTACCTCCCTCGCCGCTCTGACAGCACAACTCTTCTTT.

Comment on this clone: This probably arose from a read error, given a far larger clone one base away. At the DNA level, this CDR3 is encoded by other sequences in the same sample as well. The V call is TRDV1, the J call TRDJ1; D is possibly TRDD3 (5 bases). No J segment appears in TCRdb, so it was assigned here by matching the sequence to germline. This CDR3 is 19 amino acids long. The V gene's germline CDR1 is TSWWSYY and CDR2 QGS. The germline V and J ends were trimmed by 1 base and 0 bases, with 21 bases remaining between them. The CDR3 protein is CALGEPMLPLGVDTDKLIF. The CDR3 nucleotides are TGTGCTCTTGGGGAACCTATGCTCCCCCTGGGAGTCGACACCGATAAACTCATCTTT.

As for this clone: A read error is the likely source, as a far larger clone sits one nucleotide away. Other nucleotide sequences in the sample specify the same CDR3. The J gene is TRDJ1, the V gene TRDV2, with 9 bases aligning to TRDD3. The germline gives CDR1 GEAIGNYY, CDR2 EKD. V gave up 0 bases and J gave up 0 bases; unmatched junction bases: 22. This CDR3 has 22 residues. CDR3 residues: CACDTGLDWGTHPSVYTDKLIF. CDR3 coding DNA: TGTGCCTGTGACACCGGCTTGGACTGGGGGACACACCCCTCCGTGTACACCGATAAACTCATCTTT.

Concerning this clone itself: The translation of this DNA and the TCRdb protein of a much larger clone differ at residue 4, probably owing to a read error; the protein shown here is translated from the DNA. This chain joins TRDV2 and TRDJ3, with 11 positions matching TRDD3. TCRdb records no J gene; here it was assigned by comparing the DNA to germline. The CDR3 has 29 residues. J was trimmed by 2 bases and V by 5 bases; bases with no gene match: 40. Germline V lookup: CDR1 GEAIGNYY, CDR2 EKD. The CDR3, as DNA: TGTGCCTGTGGCAAGCAAGGTCGGCATCACCAGCTCGTGGCTGGGGGATACTCCCTTACGCCCTGGGACACCCGACAGATGTTTTTC. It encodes CACGKQGRHHQLVAGGYSLTPWDTRQMFF.

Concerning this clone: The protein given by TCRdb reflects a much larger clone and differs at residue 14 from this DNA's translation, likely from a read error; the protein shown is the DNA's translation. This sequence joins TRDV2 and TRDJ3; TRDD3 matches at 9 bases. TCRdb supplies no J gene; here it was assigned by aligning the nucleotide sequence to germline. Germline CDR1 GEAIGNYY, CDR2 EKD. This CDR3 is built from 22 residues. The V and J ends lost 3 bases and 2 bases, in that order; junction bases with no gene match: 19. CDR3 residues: CACDSILGESTPSPWDTRQMFF. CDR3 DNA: TGTGCCTGTGACTCAATACTGGGGGAGTCGACCCCGAGCCCCTGGGACACCCGACAGATGTTTTTC.

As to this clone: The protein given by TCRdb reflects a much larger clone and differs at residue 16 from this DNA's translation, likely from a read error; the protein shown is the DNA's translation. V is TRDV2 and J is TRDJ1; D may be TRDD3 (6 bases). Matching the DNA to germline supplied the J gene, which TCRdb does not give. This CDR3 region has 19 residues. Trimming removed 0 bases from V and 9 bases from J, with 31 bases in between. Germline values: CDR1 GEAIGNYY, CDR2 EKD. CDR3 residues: CACDTVYGAGIHKGDELIF. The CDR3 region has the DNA TGTGCCTGTGACACCGTTTATGGAGCCGGGATTCACAAAGGGGATGAACTCATCTTT.